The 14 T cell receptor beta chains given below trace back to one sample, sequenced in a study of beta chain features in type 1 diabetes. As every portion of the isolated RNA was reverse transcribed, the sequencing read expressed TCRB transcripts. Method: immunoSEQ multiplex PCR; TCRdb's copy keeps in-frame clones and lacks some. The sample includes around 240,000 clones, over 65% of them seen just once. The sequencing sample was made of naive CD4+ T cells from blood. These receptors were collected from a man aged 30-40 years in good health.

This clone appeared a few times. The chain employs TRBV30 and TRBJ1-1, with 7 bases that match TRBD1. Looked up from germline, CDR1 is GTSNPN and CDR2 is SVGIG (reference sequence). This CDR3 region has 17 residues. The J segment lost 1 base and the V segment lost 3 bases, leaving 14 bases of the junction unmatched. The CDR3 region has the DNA TGTGCCTGGAGCCCCGCCGGCCCGCCAGGGGGGAACACTGAAGCTTTCTTT. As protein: CAWSPAGPPGGNTEAFF.

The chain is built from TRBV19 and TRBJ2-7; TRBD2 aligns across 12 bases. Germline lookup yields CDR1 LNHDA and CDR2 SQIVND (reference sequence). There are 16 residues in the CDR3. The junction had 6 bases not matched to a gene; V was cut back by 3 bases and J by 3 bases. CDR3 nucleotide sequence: TGTGCCAGTAGTATCCGACTAGCGGGAGTCGGCTACGAGCAGTACTTC. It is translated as CASSIRLAGVGYEQYF.

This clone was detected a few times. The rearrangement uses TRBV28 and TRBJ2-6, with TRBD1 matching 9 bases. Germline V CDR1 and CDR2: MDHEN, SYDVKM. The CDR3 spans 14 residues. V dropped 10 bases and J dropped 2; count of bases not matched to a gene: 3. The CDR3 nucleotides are TGTGCCACTACAGGGGGCACTGGGGCCAACGTCCTGACTTTC. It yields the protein CATTGGTGANVLTF. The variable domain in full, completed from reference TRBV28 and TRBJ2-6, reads DVKVTQSSRYLVKRTGEKVFLECVQDMDHENMFWYRQDPGLGLRLIYFSYDVKMKEKGDIPEGYSVSREKKERFSLILESASTNQTSMYLCATTGGTGANVLTFGAGSRLTVL.

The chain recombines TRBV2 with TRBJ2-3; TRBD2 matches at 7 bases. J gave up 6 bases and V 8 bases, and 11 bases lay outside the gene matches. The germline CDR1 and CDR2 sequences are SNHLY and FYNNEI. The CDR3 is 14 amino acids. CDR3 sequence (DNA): TGTGCCAGCCTACGGACTAGGTCTGGCGATACGCAGTATTTT. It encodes CASLRTRSGDTQYF.

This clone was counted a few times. CDR3 bases: TGTGCCTGGAGTTCTGAGGACACTGAAGCTTTCTTT. Its protein product is CAWSSEDTEAFF. The chain is built from TRBV30 and TRBJ1-1; unclear D gene. This CDR3 has 12 amino acids. Per the germline V gene, CDR1 is GTSNPN and CDR2 is SVGIG (reference sequence). V lost 2 bases, J lost 3 bases, and 7 bases lay in between.

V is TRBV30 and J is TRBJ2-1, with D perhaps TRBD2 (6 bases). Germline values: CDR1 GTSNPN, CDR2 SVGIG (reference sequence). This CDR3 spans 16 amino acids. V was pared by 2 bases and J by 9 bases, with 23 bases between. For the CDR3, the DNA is TGTGCCTGGAGTCCCCTCCGGGACTGGCCCGTGGGTGAGCAGTTCTTC. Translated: CAWSPLRDWPVGEQFF. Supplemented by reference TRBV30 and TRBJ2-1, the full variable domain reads SQTIHQWPATLVQPVGSPLSLECTVEGTSNPNLYWYRQAAGRGLQLLFYSVGIGQISSEVPQNLSASRPQDRQFILSSKKLLLSDSGFYLCAWSPLRDWPVGEQFFGPGTRLTVL.

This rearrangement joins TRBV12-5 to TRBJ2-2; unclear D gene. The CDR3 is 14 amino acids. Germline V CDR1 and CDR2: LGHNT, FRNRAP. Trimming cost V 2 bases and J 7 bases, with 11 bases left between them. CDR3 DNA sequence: TGTGCTAGTGGTTTGTCAGGTGGAGTCGGGGAGCTGTTTTTT. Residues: CASGLSGGVGELFF.

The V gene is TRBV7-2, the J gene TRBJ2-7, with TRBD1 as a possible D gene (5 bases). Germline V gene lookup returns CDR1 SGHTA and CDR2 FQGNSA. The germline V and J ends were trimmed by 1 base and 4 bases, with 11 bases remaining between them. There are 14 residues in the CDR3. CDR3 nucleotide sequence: TGTGCCAGCAGCTTAGGACAGAGGATATACGAGCAGTACTTC. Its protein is CASSLGQRIYEQYF.

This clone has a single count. DNA for the CDR3: TGTGCCAGTAGTATCGGACTAGCGGCAAAAGAGACCCAGTACTTC. This gives the protein CASSIGLAAKETQYF. This chain connects TRBV19 to TRBJ2-5, with 10 bases aligning to TRBD2. Germline V gene data show CDR1 as LNHDA and CDR2 as SQIVND (reference sequence). The V segment lost 3 bases and the J segment 3 bases; nucleotides outside the gene matches: 4. This CDR3 region has 15 residues.

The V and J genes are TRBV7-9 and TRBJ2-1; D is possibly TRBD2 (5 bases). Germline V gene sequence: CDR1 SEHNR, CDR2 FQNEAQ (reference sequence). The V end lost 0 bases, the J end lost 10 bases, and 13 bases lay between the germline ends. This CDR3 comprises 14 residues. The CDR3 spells CASSLAEAAWEQFF. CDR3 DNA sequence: TGTGCCAGCAGCTTAGCGGAGGCGGCCTGGGAGCAGTTCTTC.

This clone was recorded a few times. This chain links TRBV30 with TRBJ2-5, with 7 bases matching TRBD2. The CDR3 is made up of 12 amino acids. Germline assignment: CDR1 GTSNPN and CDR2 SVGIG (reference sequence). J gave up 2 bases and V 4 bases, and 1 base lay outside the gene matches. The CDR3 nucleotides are TGTGCCTGGAATAGCGGGCAAGAGACCCAGTACTTC. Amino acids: CAWNSGQETQYF.

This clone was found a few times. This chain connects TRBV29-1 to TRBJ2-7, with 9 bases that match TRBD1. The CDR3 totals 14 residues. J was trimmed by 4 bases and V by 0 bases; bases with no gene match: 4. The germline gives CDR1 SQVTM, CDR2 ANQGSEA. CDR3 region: CSVEEAGQGYEQYF. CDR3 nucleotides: TGCAGCGTTGAAGAGGCAGGACAGGGGTACGAGCAGTACTTC.

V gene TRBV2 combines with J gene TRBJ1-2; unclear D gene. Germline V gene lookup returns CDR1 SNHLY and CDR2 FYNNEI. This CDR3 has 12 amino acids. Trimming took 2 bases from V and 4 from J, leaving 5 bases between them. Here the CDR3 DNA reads TGTGCCAGCAGTGAACAAATCTATGGCTACACCTTC. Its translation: CASSEQIYGYTF.

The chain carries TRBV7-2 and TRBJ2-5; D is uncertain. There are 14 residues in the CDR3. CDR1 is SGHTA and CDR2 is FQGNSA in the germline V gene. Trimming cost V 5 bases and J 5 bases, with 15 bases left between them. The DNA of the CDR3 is TGTGCCAGCAGCCCCCTGTCCGGGCAGGAGACCCAGTACTTC. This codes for CASSPLSGQETQYF.